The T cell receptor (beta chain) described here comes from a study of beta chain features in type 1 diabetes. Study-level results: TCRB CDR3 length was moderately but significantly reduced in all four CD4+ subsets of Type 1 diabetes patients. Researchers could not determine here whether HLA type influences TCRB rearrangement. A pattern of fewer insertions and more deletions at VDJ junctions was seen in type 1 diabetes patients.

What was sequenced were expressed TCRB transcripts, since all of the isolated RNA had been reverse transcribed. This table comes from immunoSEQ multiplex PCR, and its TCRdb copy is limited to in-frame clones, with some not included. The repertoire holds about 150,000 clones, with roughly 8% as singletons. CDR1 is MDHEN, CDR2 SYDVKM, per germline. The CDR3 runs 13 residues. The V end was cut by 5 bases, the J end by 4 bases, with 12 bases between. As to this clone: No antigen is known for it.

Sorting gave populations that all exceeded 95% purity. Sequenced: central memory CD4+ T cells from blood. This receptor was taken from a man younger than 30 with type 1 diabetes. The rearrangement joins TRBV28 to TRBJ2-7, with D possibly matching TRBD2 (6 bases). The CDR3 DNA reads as TGTGCCAGCAGTCCGGGACTGATATACGAGCAGTACTTC. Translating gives CASSPGLIYEQYF.